What follows is one TCR beta chain and its context. Its cognate antigen is unknown. These data belong to a study of cytomegalovirus exposure and HLA in healthy donors. Whole-study results and caveats: In a later analysis, productive TCRs from donors in an Asian-associated ancestry cluster reportedly carried fewer N-insertions than the cohort mean. Associated with cytomegalovirus, according to the listing, were 150 to 200 TCR beta chains. Accounts indicate the classifier identified cytomegalovirus status with strong specificity and sensitivity. CMV serostatus alone was available as immune exposure information.

The PCR contained 60 Vbeta and 13 Jbeta primers. The repertoire was sequenced with immunoSEQ multiplex PCR; TCRdb's copy has only in-frame clones and lacks some. Here the sample spans about 120,000 clones, over 6.5% being singletons. In germline, CDR1 is SGHDT, CDR2 YYEEEE. CDR3 length: 16 amino acids. V was pared by 4 bases and J by 3 bases, with 8 bases of the junction left unmatched. V and J are TRBV5-6 and TRBJ2-2; 8 positions agree with TRBD2. The receptor comes from a woman aged 35 to 49 in good health and CMV-seropositive. Sequences were obtained from PBMCs. The CDR3 DNA sequence: TGTGCCAGCAGCGGATTAGCGGGGTATGACACCGGGGAGCTGTTTTTT. Translation: CASSGLAGYDTGELFF.